This T cell receptor (beta chain) comes out of a study of T cells in localized non-small cell lung cancer. Comments on this clone: No antigen is known for it.

TCRdb keeps only in-frame clones here, not all; method: immunoSEQ multiplex PCR. Here the sample spans over 45,000 clones, around 87% being singletons. Trimming cost V 4 bases and J 0 bases, with 10 bases left between them. This CDR3 is 15 amino acids long. In germline, CDR1 is PRHDT, CDR2 FYEKMQ (reference sequence). General observations from the study: Higher T cell density in the blood was associated with longer overall survival, whereas higher adjacent-lung clonality associated with shorter survival. Without multi-region sequencing, intratumor heterogeneity could not be excluded. The study found T cell clonality highest in uninvolved adjacent lung, above tumor. Median detection of top 100 tumor clones in adjacent lung was 57 clones.

The gene calls are TRBV13 and TRBJ2-1; possibly TRBD2 for D (5 bases). Source: PBMCs, taken before any cancer treatment. This sequence was found in a female donor with stage II lung adenocarcinoma. Written as DNA, the CDR3 is TGTGCCAGCAGCTCCCATACTAGCTCCTACAATGAGCAGTTCTTC. Translation gives CASSSHTSSYNEQFF.